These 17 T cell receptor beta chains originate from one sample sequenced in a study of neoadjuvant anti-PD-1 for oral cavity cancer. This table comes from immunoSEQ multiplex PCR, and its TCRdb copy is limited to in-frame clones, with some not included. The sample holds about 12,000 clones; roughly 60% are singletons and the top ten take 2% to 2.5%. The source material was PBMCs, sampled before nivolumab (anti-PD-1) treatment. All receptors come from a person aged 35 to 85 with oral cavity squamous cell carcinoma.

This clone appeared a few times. The CDR3 coding sequence is TGTGCCAGCAGCCTTCCTAAGGTCGATGAGCAGTTCTTC. This gives the protein CASSLPKVDEQFF. The rearrangement joins TRBV5-4 to TRBJ2-1; the D is unclear. V lost 4 bases and J 8 bases, leaving 13 bases between the germline ends. The CDR3 loop spans 13 amino acids. Per the germline V gene, CDR1 is SGHNT and CDR2 is YYREEE (reference sequence). The full variable domain, its missing parts supplied by reference TRBV5-4 and TRBJ2-1, is ETGVTQSPTHLIKTRGQQVTLRCSSQSGHNTVSWYQQALGQGPQFIFQYYREEENGRGNFPPRFSGLQFPNYSSELNVNALELDDSALYLCASSLPKVDEQFFGPGTRLTVL.

The CDR3 nucleotides are TGTGCCAGCAGTTCGAGAGCGTCATTAGGGCATGAGCAGTTCTTC. It codes for CASSSRASLGHEQFF. This chain uses TRBV27 with TRBJ2-1; unclear D gene. V lost 4 bases, J lost 8 bases, and 18 bases lay in between. Per the germline V gene, CDR1 is MNHEY and CDR2 is SMNVEV (reference sequence). The CDR3 extends over 15 amino acids.

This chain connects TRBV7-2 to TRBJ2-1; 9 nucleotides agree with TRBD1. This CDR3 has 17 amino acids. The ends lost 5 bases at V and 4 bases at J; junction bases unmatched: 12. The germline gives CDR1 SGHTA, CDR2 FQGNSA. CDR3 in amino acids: CASSPLGTGHSYNEQFF. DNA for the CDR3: TGTGCCAGCAGCCCCCTCGGGACAGGGCATTCGTACAATGAGCAGTTCTTC. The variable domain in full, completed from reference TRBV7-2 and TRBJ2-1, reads GAGVSQSPSNKVTEKGKDVELRCDPISGHTALYWYRQSLGQGLEFLIYFQGNSAPDKSGLPSDRFSAERTGGSVSTLTIQRTQQEDSAVYLCASSPLGTGHSYNEQFFGPGTRLTVL.

The CDR3 sequence: CASSSFPDNSPLHF. CDR3 coding DNA: TGTGCCAGCAGTTCCTTCCCCGATAATTCACCCCTCCACTTT. The V gene is TRBV28, the J gene TRBJ1-6; D is unresolved. The CDR3 loop spans 14 amino acids. Trimming cost V 4 bases and J 5 bases, with 9 bases left between them. Germline values: CDR1 MDHEN, CDR2 SYDVKM.

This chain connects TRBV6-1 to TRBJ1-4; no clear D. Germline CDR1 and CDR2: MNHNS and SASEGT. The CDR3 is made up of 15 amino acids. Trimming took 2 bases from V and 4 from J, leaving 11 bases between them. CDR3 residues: CASSEIGQVNEKLFF. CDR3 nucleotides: TGTGCCAGCAGTGAAATCGGGCAGGTTAATGAAAAACTGTTTTTT.

DNA of the CDR3: TGTGCCAGCAGTGAAGGGACAGGGTATGAGCAGTACTTC. This encodes CASSEGTGYEQYF. The gene calls are TRBV2 and TRBJ2-7, with TRBD1 identical over 8 bases. Germline V lookup: CDR1 SNHLY, CDR2 FYNNEI. V was clipped by 1 base and J by 7 bases; unmatched bases: 3. The CDR3 is made up of 13 amino acids.

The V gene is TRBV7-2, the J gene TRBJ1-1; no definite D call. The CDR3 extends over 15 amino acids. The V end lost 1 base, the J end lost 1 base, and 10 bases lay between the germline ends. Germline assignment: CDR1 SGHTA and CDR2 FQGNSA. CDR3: CASSLVKGANTEAFF. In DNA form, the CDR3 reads TGTGCCAGCAGCTTAGTCAAGGGAGCGAACACTGAAGCTTTCTTT.

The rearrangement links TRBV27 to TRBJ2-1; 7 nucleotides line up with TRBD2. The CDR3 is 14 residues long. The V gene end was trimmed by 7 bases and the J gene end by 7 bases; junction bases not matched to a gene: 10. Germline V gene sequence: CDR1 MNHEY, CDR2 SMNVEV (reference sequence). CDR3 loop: CASTLGGMVNEQFF. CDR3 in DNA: TGTGCCAGCACTTTGGGGGGGATGGTAAATGAGCAGTTCTTC.

The CDR3 DNA is TGTGCCAGCAGCCCTTACAGGGGGCGGAACAATGAGCAGTTCTTC. It codes for CASSPYRGRNNEQFF. The chain links TRBV7-8 to TRBJ2-1; 9 bases align to TRBD1. The CDR3 covers 15 residues. CDR1 and CDR2 (germline): SGHVS, FQNEAQ. V trimming: 5 bases; J trimming: 5 bases; junction bases outside the gene matches: 7.

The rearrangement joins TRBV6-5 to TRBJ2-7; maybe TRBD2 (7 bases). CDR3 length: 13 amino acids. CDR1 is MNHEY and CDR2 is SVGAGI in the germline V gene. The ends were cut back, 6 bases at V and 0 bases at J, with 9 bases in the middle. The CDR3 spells CASRRGHSYEQYF. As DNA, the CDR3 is TGTGCCAGCAGGCGGGGGCACTCCTACGAGCAGTACTTC.

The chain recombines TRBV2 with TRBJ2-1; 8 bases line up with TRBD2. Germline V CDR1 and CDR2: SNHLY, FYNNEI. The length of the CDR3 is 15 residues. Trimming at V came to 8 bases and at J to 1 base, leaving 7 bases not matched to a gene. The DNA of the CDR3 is TGTGCCAGCCCCAGCGGGAGTTTATCCTACAATGAGCAGTTCTTC. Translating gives CASPSGSLSYNEQFF.

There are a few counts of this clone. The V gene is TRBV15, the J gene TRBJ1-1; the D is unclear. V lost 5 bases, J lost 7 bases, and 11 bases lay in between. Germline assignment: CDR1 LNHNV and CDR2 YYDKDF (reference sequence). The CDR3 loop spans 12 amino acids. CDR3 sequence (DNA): TGTGCCACCAGCTTTATGAGAGATGAAGCTTTCTTT. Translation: CATSFMRDEAFF.

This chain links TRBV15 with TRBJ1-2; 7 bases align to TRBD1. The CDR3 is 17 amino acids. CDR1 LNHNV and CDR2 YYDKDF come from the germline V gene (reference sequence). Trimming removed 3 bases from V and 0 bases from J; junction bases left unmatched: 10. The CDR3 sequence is CATSRPGGTDPNYGYTF. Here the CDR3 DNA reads TGTGCCACCAGCAGGCCCGGCGGGACAGATCCTAACTATGGCTACACCTTC.

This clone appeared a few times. CDR3 protein: CASSKLAGGYNEQFF. Written as DNA, the CDR3 is TGTGCCAGCAGCAAACTAGCGGGAGGGTACAATGAGCAGTTCTTC. This sequence joins TRBV6-4 and TRBJ2-1, with TRBD2 matching 13 bases. The germline CDR1 and CDR2 sequences are MRHNA and SNTAGT. V shed 6 bases, J shed 4 bases, and the junction held 3 bases outside the gene matches. This CDR3 is 15 amino acids long.

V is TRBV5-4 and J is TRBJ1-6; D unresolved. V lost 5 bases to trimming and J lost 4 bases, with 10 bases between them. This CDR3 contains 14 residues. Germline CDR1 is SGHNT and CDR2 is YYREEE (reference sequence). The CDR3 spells CASSSGPYNSPLHF. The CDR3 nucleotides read TGTGCCAGCAGTTCTGGGCCTTATAATTCACCCCTCCACTTT.

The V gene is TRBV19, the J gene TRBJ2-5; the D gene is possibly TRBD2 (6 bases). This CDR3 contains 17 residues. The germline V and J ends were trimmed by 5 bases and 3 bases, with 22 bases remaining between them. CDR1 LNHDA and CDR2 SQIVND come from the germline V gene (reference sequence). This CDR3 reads CASSPHARAGLKETQYF. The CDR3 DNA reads TGTGCCAGTAGTCCTCACGCACGGGCGGGGCTGAAAGAGACCCAGTACTTC.

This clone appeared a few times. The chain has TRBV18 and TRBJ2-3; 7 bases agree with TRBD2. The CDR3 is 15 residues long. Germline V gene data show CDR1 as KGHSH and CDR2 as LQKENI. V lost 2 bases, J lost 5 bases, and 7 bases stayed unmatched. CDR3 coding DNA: TGTGCCAGCTCACCAGGTGCCGGGGGGAGAGATACGCAGTATTTT. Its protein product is CASSPGAGGRDTQYF. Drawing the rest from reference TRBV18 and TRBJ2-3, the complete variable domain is NAGVMQNPRHLVRRRGQEARLRCSPMKGHSHVYWYRQLPEEGLKFMVYLQKENIIDESGMPKERFSAEFPKEGPSILRIQQVVRGDSAAYFCASSPGAGGRDTQYFGPGTRLTVL.